Reported below is one T cell receptor (beta chain). These data originate in a study of blood T cell repertoires in COVID-19. Background on the study: Samples representing acute and convalescent COVID-19 were sourced from the United States, Italy and Spain. T cells, B-cell-depleted T cells, or PBMCs supplied cDNA or gDNA.

Germline assignment: CDR1 SGDLS and CDR2 YYNGEE. Trimming took 0 bases from V and 5 from J, leaving 16 bases between them. This CDR3 is built from 16 residues. Authors' methods: How many nucleated cells were present was estimated from reference gene primer amplification. Only in-frame clones appear in the TCRdb table, and some are missing; sequencing was by immunoSEQ multiplex PCR. V, J and clone size are taken as reported in that table, and D and trimming were inferred from the DNA itself. The sample has around 280,000 clones; approximately 86% are singletons. Material for sequencing was peripheral blood. The gene calls are TRBV9 and TRBJ2-3; TRBD1 is a possible D gene (6 bases). This TCR derives from a woman in her twenties or thirties who had recovered from COVID-19. This CDR3 reads CASSVGHRELGDTQYF. In DNA, the CDR3 is TGTGCCAGCAGCGTAGGCCACAGGGAATTGGGAGATACGCAGTATTTT.